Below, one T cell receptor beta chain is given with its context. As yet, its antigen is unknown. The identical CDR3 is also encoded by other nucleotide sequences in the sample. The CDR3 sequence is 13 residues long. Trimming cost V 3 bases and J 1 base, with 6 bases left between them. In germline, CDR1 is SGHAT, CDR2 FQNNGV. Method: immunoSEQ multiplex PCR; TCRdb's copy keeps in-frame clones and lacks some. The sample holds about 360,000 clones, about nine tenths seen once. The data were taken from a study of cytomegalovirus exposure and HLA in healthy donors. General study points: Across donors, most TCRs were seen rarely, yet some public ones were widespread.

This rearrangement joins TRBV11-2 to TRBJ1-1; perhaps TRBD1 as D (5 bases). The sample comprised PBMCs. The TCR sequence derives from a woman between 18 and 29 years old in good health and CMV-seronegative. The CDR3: CASSFQGNTEAFF. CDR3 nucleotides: TGTGCCAGCAGCTTTCAGGGGAACACTGAAGCTTTCTTT.